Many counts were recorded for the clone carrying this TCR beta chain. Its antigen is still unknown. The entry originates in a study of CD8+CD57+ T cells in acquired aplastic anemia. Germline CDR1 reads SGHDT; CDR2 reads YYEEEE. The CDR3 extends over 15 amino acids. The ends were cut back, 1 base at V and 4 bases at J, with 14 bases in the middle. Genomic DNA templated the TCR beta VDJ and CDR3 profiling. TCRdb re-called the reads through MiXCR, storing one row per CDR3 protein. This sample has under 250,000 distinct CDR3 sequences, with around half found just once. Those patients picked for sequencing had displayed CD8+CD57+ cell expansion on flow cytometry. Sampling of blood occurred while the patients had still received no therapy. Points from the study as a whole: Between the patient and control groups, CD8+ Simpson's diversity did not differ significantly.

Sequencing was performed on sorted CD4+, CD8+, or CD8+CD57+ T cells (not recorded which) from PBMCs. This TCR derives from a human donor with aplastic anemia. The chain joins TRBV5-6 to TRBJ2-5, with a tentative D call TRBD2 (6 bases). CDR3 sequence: CASSLSPGAGETQYF. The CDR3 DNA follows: TGTGCCAGCAGCTTGTCGCCGGGAGCAGGAGAGACCCAGTACTTC.